This T cell receptor (beta chain) was profiled in a study of early T cells in non-severe SARS-CoV-2 infection (dated by TCRdb to the early 2020s). Background on the whole study: Because TCR sequencing relied on bulk RNA taken from unsorted whole blood, pairing of alpha and beta chains was not possible. The paper as a whole reports these results and caveats: VDJdb matching was skewed toward anti-spike CD8 responses and likely underestimated virus-specific expansions by missing private and CD4 specificities.

This clonotype was detected only a few times. Its antigen has not been determined. It has no much larger one-base neighbor in the sample; base qualities were not kept. This was a case-control study nested in a cohort of healthcare workers in London, UK, who had nasopharyngeal swab PCR tests and blood samples taken every week. Healthcare workers were recruited between 23 and 31 March 2020, during the week of the UK lockdown, and were followed weekly for up to about 16 weeks. The library was built by means of 5' RACE. The listed sequencing device is NextSeq 500. Unique molecular identifiers were attached to individual cDNA molecules in the TCR library protocol so that sequencing error and PCR bias could be corrected. TCR alpha and beta chains were both sequenced, and the abundances of alpha and beta sequences in each sample were closely correlated with each other. For the original study's pipeline: Decombinator V4 was used to annotate the V gene, J gene and CDR3 of the TCR sequences. TCRs were defined as expanded if a significant change between any two time points was detected under a Poisson model with p below 0.0001. Abundances of TCRs were expressed as counts per million after normalisation to the total number of TCRs sequenced in each sample. MAIT TCRs were defined by TRAV1-2 paired with TRAJ12, TRAJ20 or TRAJ33, and iNKT TCRs by TRAV10 paired with TRAJ18. VDJdb, accessed on 1 November 2021, was searched for TCRs annotated for CMV, EBV and SARS-CoV-2, and TCRs annotated for more than one antigen were excluded. TCRdb handled the public reads itself, with Q25 trimming in fastp and clone calling in MiXCR, and kept productive beta chains. Entries are consolidated by CDR3 protein sequence, retaining the most common genes and DNA. For this entry, the V and J calls and clone size follow TCRdb and not the study's own pipeline. The sample table lists 60,000 to 75,000 distinct CDR3 sequences, approximately 10% of them with a count of one. Clones ranked in the top ten supply 5% to 7% of the sample.

Based on the germline V gene (reference sequence), the CDR1 and CDR2 sequences are SGHAT and FQDESV. CDR3 length: 14 amino acids, cysteine to phenylalanine. The kept DNA is CDR3 alone, 42 bases in frame from the first base. V trim: 6 bases; J trim: 6 bases; unmatched bases: 9. This receptor was obtained from an adult who was a healthcare worker with PCR-confirmed SARS-CoV-2 infection or an uninfected control (not recorded which). This specimen was whole blood, taken at baseline. This sequence uses TRBV11-1 and TRBJ2-3; 7 junctional bases match TRBD1. At the DNA level, the sequence is TGTGCCAGCAGGCCAGACAGGGTTCGGGATACGCAGTATTTT. Translated, this is CASRPDRVRDTQYF.